The 31 T cell receptor beta chains presented below share a single source sample, sequenced in a study of blood T cell repertoires in COVID-19. Libraries were prepared by immunoSEQ multiplex PCR; TCRdb keeps only in-frame clonotypes and omits some of them. Of about 100,000 clones listed, about 85% were seen once; the top ten hold about an eighth. Sequenced: peripheral blood. The origin of the receptors is a man aged 50-60 years with active or convalescent COVID-19.

The chain joins TRBV6-5 to TRBJ2-3; a possible D gene is TRBD2 (6 bases). Germline assignment: CDR1 MNHEY and CDR2 SVGAGI. Trimming left V 4 bases short and J 2 bases short, with 16 bases between. CDR3 length: 16 amino acids. The CDR3 loop is CASSSSESGDTDTQYF. In nucleotides, the CDR3 is TGTGCCAGCAGTTCAAGCGAATCGGGGGACACAGATACGCAGTATTTT.

The chain has TRBV15 and TRBJ1-2; maybe TRBD1 (6 bases). Trimming took 1 base from V and 6 from J, leaving 12 bases between them. This CDR3 is 14 amino acids long. Germline V gene data show CDR1 as LNHNV and CDR2 as YYDKDF (reference sequence). CDR3 coding DNA: TGTGCCACCAGCAGAGTACAGGGAGATGATGGCTACACCTTC. It specifies CATSRVQGDDGYTF.

The chain carries TRBV3-1 (or the pseudogene TRBV3-2) and TRBJ2-5, with 10 bases lining up with TRBD1. With 4 bases clipped from V and 5 bases from J, the junction kept 7 bases outside the gene matches. The CDR3 is 15 amino acids. Germline V gene data show CDR1 as LGHDT and CDR2 as YNNKEL (reference sequence). DNA for the CDR3: TGTGCCAGCAGCCGTAGACAGGGGGCGCGGGAGACCCAGTACTTC. Its translation: CASSRRQGARETQYF.

The rearrangement uses TRBV3-1 (or the pseudogene TRBV3-2) and TRBJ2-7; 7 nucleotides match TRBD2. CDR1 and CDR2 (germline): LGHDT, YNNKEL (reference sequence). The CDR3 extends over 16 amino acids. The J segment lost 4 bases and the V segment lost 0 bases, leaving 9 bases of the junction unmatched. This CDR3 is CASSQEGTGGGYEQYF. In DNA form, the CDR3 reads TGTGCCAGCAGCCAAGAAGGGACGGGAGGTGGATACGAGCAGTACTTC.

The chain is built from TRBV24-1 and TRBJ1-5, with D perhaps matching TRBD1 (6 bases). Trimming removed 0 bases at V and 8 bases at J, with 10 bases between. The CDR3 covers 14 residues. Germline CDR1 is KGHDR and CDR2 is SFDVKD. CDR3 sequence: CATSDLTTGKPQHF. In nucleotides, the CDR3 is TGTGCCACCAGTGATTTGACAACAGGGAAGCCCCAGCATTTT.

The chain employs TRBV5-4 and TRBJ1-3; D is unresolved. The length of the CDR3 is 16 residues. Germline V gene data show CDR1 as SGHNT and CDR2 as YYREEE (reference sequence). With 2 bases removed from V and 1 base from J, the gap between germline ends came to 13 bases. CDR3 DNA sequence: TGTGCCAGCAGCTTCGGGTCCGAAACTTCTGGAAACACCATATATTTT. It specifies CASSFGSETSGNTIYF.

The J gene is TRBJ2-1, the V gene TRBV18, with 10 bases matching TRBD2. This CDR3 is 18 amino acids long. The germline V gene encodes CDR1 KGHSH and CDR2 LQKENI. With V trimmed by 0 bases and J by 8 bases, 13 bases remained unmatched. The CDR3 spells CASSPPKPLAGVRDEQFF. The CDR3 region has the DNA TGTGCCAGCTCACCACCGAAACCTCTAGCGGGAGTTCGCGATGAGCAGTTCTTC.

This chain connects TRBV9 to TRBJ2-1; TRBD1 matches 10 bases. The J segment lost 10 bases and the V segment lost 4 bases, leaving 20 bases of the junction unmatched. Germline V gene lookup returns CDR1 SGDLS and CDR2 YYNGEE. There are 18 residues in the CDR3. CDR3 region: CASSSPSRGQGKLWEQFF. CDR3 nucleotides: TGTGCCAGCAGCTCCCCTTCCAGGGGACAGGGGAAATTATGGGAGCAGTTCTTC.

This chain uses TRBV7-8 with TRBJ1-1; D uncertain. Trimming removed 1 base from V and 0 bases from J, with 6 bases in between. This CDR3 has 14 amino acids. Looked up from germline, CDR1 is SGHVS and CDR2 is FQNEAQ. The CDR3 sequence is CASSLGHMNTEAFF. In nucleotides, the CDR3 is TGTGCCAGCAGCTTAGGACACATGAACACTGAAGCTTTCTTT.

The CDR3 coding sequence is TGCGCCAGCAGGGGAGGGACTAGCGGATTCACAGATACGCAGTATTTT. This gives the protein CASRGGTSGFTDTQYF. The rearrangement uses TRBV5-1 and TRBJ2-3; 11 bases agree with TRBD2. After removal of 5 bases from V and 2 bases from J, the junction contained 7 bases not matched to a gene. The CDR3 runs 16 residues. Germline CDR1 and CDR2: SGHRS and YFSETQ.

The rearrangement uses TRBV5-1 and TRBJ2-5; a weak D match, TRBD1 (6 bases). Germline-derived CDR1 and CDR2 are SGHRS and YFSETQ. V gave up 4 bases and J gave up 5 bases, with 15 bases separating them. This CDR3 spans 14 amino acids. The CDR3 nucleotides read TGCGCCAGCAGCCTTATAGGGGGTGGGGAGACCCAGTACTTC. It codes for CASSLIGGGETQYF.

This chain uses TRBV3-1 (or the pseudogene TRBV3-2) with TRBJ2-7, with unresolved D. This CDR3 region has 14 residues. Germline CDR1 and CDR2: LGHDT and YNNKEL (reference sequence). V shed 6 bases and J shed 0 bases, with 12 bases lying between them. Here the CDR3 DNA reads TGTGCCAGCAGTCGTTATAGTAGCTCCTACGAGCAGTACTTC. This codes for CASSRYSSSYEQYF.

The rearrangement joins TRBV19 to TRBJ1-5, with D possibly TRBD1 on 6 matching bases. The CDR3 sequence is 13 residues long. V lost 6 bases, J lost 7 bases, and 13 bases lay in between. Looked up from germline, CDR1 is LNHDA and CDR2 is SQIVND (reference sequence). Written as DNA, the CDR3 is TGTGCCAGTAGCCCCGACAGGCCCCAGCCCCAGCATTTT. Residues: CASSPDRPQPQHF. The full variable domain, with the rest looked up from reference TRBV19 and TRBJ1-5, is DGGITQSPKYLFRKEGQNVTLSCEQNLNHDAMYWYRQDPGQGLRLIYYSQIVNDFQKGDIAEGYSVSREKKESFPLTVTSAQKNPTAFYLCASSPDRPQPQHFGDGTRLSIL.

The chain links TRBV20-1 to TRBJ2-7, with D perhaps TRBD2 (6 bases). The germline gives CDR1 DFQATT, CDR2 SNEGSKA (reference sequence). Between the trimmed V and J ends, which lost 3 bases and 2 bases, there was a span of 11 bases. The CDR3 is 13 amino acids. For the CDR3, the DNA is TGCAGTGCTAGTTTTAGCGGAACCTACGAGCAGTACTTC. Translated: CSASFSGTYEQYF.

This rearrangement joins TRBV9 to TRBJ2-2; 12 bases align to TRBD2. The V gene end was trimmed by 4 bases and the J gene end by 5 bases; junction bases not matched to a gene: 6. CDR1 and CDR2 from the germline V gene are SGDLS and YYNGEE. The CDR3 is 16 amino acids. CDR3 nucleotides: TGTGCCAGCAGCTTTGGACTAGCGGGACCTACCGGGGAGCTGTTTTTT. Translating gives CASSFGLAGPTGELFF.

The chain recombines TRBV2 with TRBJ1-2, with D perhaps matching TRBD1 (6 bases). The CDR3 consists of 13 residues. The germline V gene has CDR1 SNHLY and CDR2 FYNNEI. Trimming shortened V by 6 bases and J by 6 bases, and 14 bases separated the two germline ends. The CDR3 region has the DNA TGTGCCAGCAGCACAAGGGGGTCGGATGGCTACACCTTC. This sequence encodes CASSTRGSDGYTF. Based on the CDR3 plus reference TRBV2 and TRBJ1-2, the full variable domain is EPEVTQTPSHQVTQMGQEVILRCVPISNHLYFYWYRQILGQKVEFLVSFYNNEISEKSEIFDDQFSVERPDGSNFTLKIRSTKLEDSAMYFCASSTRGSDGYTFGSGTRLTVV.

The chain has TRBV5-1 and TRBJ2-7; TRBD1 matches at 8 bases. V shed 2 bases and J 5 bases; nucleotides not matched to a gene: 3. This CDR3 is 13 amino acids long. Germline CDR1 and CDR2: SGHRS and YFSETQ. DNA of the CDR3: TGCGCCAGCAGCTTCTCGACAGGGGACGAGCAGTACTTC. Amino acids: CASSFSTGDEQYF. Variable domain in full (rest from reference TRBV5-1 and TRBJ2-7): KAGVTQTPRYLIKTRGQQVTLSCSPISGHRSVSWYQQTPGQGLQFLFEYFSETQRNKGNFPGRFSGRQFSNSRSEMNVSTLELGDSALYLCASSFSTGDEQYFGPGTRLTVT.

The V call is TRBV5-1, the J call TRBJ1-5, with no clear D. The CDR3 consists of 15 residues. With 3 bases removed from V and 4 bases from J, the gap between germline ends came to 14 bases. Germline values: CDR1 SGHRS, CDR2 YFSETQ. CDR3 DNA sequence: TGCGCCAGCAGCTCCAGCGGCCAGACGAATCAGCCCCAGCATTTT. Amino acid sequence: CASSSSGQTNQPQHF.

The chain couples TRBV5-5 to TRBJ2-2, with D possibly TRBD2 on 6 matching bases. This CDR3 is built from 16 residues. Germline V gene lookup returns CDR1 SGHKS and CDR2 YYEKEE (reference sequence). Trimming took 7 bases from V and 1 from J, leaving 17 bases between them. DNA of the CDR3: TGTGCCAGCTTATTGGGGACGGGGGTGAACACCGGGGAGCTGTTTTTT. Residues: CASLLGTGVNTGELFF.

This chain links TRBV18 with TRBJ2-1, with TRBD2 as a possible D gene (6 bases). The CDR3 spans 16 residues. Trimming shortened V by 6 bases and J by 8 bases, and 23 bases separated the two germline ends. The V gene's germline CDR1 is KGHSH and CDR2 LQKENI. CDR3 region: CASSRTRGPSGYEQFF. The CDR3 nucleotides are TGTGCCAGCTCGCGGACCCGCGGGCCAAGCGGGTATGAGCAGTTCTTC.

The chain joins TRBV19 to TRBJ2-3; D unresolved. Trimming shortened V by 0 bases and J by 0 bases, and 4 bases separated the two germline ends. CDR3 length: 14 residues. Germline V lookup: CDR1 LNHDA, CDR2 SQIVND (reference sequence). Here the CDR3 DNA reads TGTGCCAGTAGTATAGATCCTAGCACAGATACGCAGTATTTT. Its protein is CASSIDPSTDTQYF.

The V call is TRBV5-1, the J call TRBJ1-4; D is unclear. The V end was cut by 2 bases, the J end by 5 bases, with 13 bases between. The CDR3 consists of 15 residues. CDR1 and CDR2 (germline): SGHRS, YFSETQ. CDR3 protein: CASSFITDDNEKLFF. CDR3 nucleotides: TGCGCCAGCAGCTTTATAACAGATGACAATGAAAAACTGTTTTTT. Together with reference TRBV5-1 and TRBJ1-4, the CDR3 gives the full variable domain: KAGVTQTPRYLIKTRGQQVTLSCSPISGHRSVSWYQQTPGQGLQFLFEYFSETQRNKGNFPGRFSGRQFSNSRSEMNVSTLELGDSALYLCASSFITDDNEKLFFGSGTQLSVL.

The rearrangement uses TRBV7-3 and TRBJ2-3; 9 bases are shared with TRBD2. This CDR3 spans 15 amino acids. Germline V CDR1 and CDR2: SGHTA, FQGTGA. The trim removed 1 base at V and 4 bases at J, leaving 3 bases unmatched. This CDR3 reads CASSLSSGSADTQYF. The DNA for the CDR3 is TGTGCCAGCAGCTTAAGTAGCGGGAGTGCAGATACGCAGTATTTT.

The chain recombines TRBV11-2 with TRBJ2-2; D is possibly TRBD1 (5 bases). The CDR3 spans 12 residues. V gave up 4 bases and J gave up 11 bases, with 11 bases separating them. Looked up from germline, CDR1 is SGHAT and CDR2 is FQNNGV. The CDR3 DNA sequence: TGTGCCAGCAGCTACGACAGTATCGAGCTGTTTTTT. Translation gives CASSYDSIELFF.

The rearrangement links TRBV7-3 to TRBJ2-3; 7 positions match TRBD1. The CDR3 runs to 12 residues. CDR1 is SGHTA and CDR2 is FQGTGA in the germline V gene. Unmatched junction bases numbered 2, after V lost 5 bases and J lost 6 bases. The CDR3 DNA reads as TGTGCCAGCAGCCCGGACAGGGATACGCAGTATTTT. Translation: CASSPDRDTQYF.

The chain carries TRBV28 and TRBJ2-7, with 7 bases matching TRBD1. With 6 bases clipped from V and 2 bases from J, the junction kept 7 bases outside the gene matches. Germline lookup yields CDR1 MDHEN and CDR2 SYDVKM. CDR3 length: 14 amino acids. In DNA, the CDR3 is TGTGCCAGCAGGAATTTTCAGGGGGCCTACGAGCAGTACTTC. It translates to CASRNFQGAYEQYF.

J is TRBJ2-7 and V is TRBV3-1 (or the pseudogene TRBV3-2); D is possibly TRBD2 (6 bases). The germline V and J ends were trimmed by 0 bases and 6 bases, with 15 bases remaining between them. The CDR3 consists of 15 residues. Germline CDR1 reads LGHDT; CDR2 reads YNNKEL (reference sequence). CDR3 amino acids: CASSQDPPTSSEQYF. The DNA of the CDR3 is TGTGCCAGCAGCCAAGATCCCCCTACTAGCTCCGAGCAGTACTTC.

The CDR3 sequence is CASKRQGGFNQPQHF. The CDR3 coding sequence is TGTGCCAGCAAAAGACAGGGGGGATTCAATCAGCCCCAGCATTTT. The chain couples TRBV27 to TRBJ1-5, with 9 bases matching TRBD1. CDR3 length equals 15 residues. V trimming: 7 bases; J trimming: 3 bases; junction bases outside the gene matches: 7. CDR1 MNHEY and CDR2 SMNVEV come from the germline V gene (reference sequence).

The chain links TRBV2 to TRBJ1-3, with D perhaps TRBD1 (5 bases). The V end was cut by 6 bases, the J end by 4 bases, with 10 bases between. In germline, CDR1 is SNHLY, CDR2 FYNNEI. The CDR3 runs to 13 residues. The CDR3 nucleotides are TGTGCCAGCAGGAGGACAAACGGAAACACCATATATTTT. Its protein product is CASRRTNGNTIYF.

Judged by abundance, this clone is medium-sized (0.01 to 0.1%). J is TRBJ1-3 and V is TRBV6-5; the D gene is possibly TRBD1 (6 bases). The CDR3 is 15 amino acids. V shed 6 bases and J shed 0 bases, with 12 bases lying between them. Germline CDR1 MNHEY, CDR2 SVGAGI. The CDR3, as DNA: TGTGCCAGCAGACAGGGACGCATCTCTGGAAACACCATATATTTT. This codes for CASRQGRISGNTIYF.

This chain uses TRBV29-1 with TRBJ1-1; 7 nucleotides align to TRBD1. The CDR3 is 16 amino acids. The germline CDR1 and CDR2 sequences are SQVTM and ANQGSEA. V was clipped by 4 bases and J by 1 base; unmatched bases: 12. CDR3: CSVVGVEGAGNTEAFF. CDR3 nucleotides: TGCAGCGTTGTCGGTGTCGAGGGGGCAGGGAACACTGAAGCTTTCTTT.